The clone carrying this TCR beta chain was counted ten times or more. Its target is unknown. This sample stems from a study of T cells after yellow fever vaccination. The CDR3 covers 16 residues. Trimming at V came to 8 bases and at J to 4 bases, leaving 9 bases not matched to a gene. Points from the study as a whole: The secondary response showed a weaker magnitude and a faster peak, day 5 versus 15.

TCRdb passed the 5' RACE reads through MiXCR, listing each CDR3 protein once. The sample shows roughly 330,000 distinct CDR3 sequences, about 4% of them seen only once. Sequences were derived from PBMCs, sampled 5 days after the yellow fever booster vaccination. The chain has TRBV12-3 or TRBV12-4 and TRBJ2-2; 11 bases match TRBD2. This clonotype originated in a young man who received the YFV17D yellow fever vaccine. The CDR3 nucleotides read TGTGCCAGCCGACTAGCGGGGACATCCCTCACCGGGGAGCTGTTTTTT. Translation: CASRLAGTSLTGELFF.